The next 21 T cell receptor beta chains were all read from a single sample in a study of cytomegalovirus exposure and HLA in healthy donors (dated by TCRdb to the late 2010s). Libraries were prepared through the immunoSEQ multiplex PCR assay. A mixture of 60 forward primers for TCR Vbeta segments and 13 reverse primers for TCR Jbeta segments was used in the multiplex PCR. TCRdb took this table from immuneACCESS and kept in-frame rearrangements with V and J called. Such tables lack part of the clones; where checked against another copy, unresolved V genes explain under half of the gap, and the rest is unexplained. For this sample the table gives around 130,000 clones, of which approximately 82% were detected only once. The leading ten clones occupy 2% to 3% of the sample. The sequenced material came from PBMCs. Receptors originate from a man in his forties or fifties in good health and CMV-seronegative.

The chain carries TRBV4-1 and TRBJ2-1; no reliable D call. Trimming removed 1 base at V and 4 bases at J, with 11 bases between. This CDR3 contains 15 residues. The germline V gene has CDR1 MGHRA and CDR2 YSYEKL. CDR3 sequence (DNA): TGCGCCAGCAGCCAAGGGCAGGTCTTTTACAATGAGCAGTTCTTC. This gives the protein CASSQGQVFYNEQFF.

This clone was seen once. This chain connects TRBV9 to TRBJ1-2, with TRBD1 matching 9 bases. CDR1 and CDR2 from the germline V gene are SGDLS and YYNGEE. The CDR3 is made up of 16 amino acids. Trimming at V came to 7 bases and at J to 3 bases, leaving 13 bases not matched to a gene. The chain's CDR3 is CASSPTGTGLYYGYTF. The CDR3 DNA reads TGTGCCAGCTCCCCTACCGGGACAGGGCTTTACTATGGCTACACCTTC.

This chain uses TRBV11-2 with TRBJ2-5; 11 nucleotides agree with TRBD2. Germline V lookup: CDR1 SGHAT, CDR2 FQNNGV. There are 18 residues in the CDR3. V lost 5 bases to trimming and J lost 0 bases; unmatched junction nucleotides: 11. The DNA for the CDR3 is TGTGCCAGCAGCCAAATCGGGACTAGCGGTGCGTACCAAGAGACCCAGTACTTC. Its translation is CASSQIGTSGAYQETQYF.

The V and J genes are TRBV6-6 and TRBJ1-6; the match to TRBD1 covers 10 bases. Trimming at V came to 5 bases and at J to 8 bases, leaving 6 bases not matched to a gene. The CDR3 has 15 amino acids. From germline, CDR1 is MNHNY and CDR2 SVGAGI (reference sequence). CDR3 sequence: CASSIDRGPDSPLHF. The CDR3 nucleotides read TGTGCCAGCAGTATCGACAGGGGGCCGGATTCACCCCTCCACTTT.

The rearrangement joins TRBV19 to TRBJ2-7; the D gene is possibly TRBD1 (5 bases). The length of the CDR3 is 15 residues. Germline CDR1 is LNHDA and CDR2 is SQIVND (reference sequence). The ends were cut back, 1 base at V and 3 bases at J, with 13 bases in the middle. This CDR3 is CASSIVSHGHYEQYF. The DNA for the CDR3 is TGTGCCAGTAGTATAGTCTCTCACGGACACTACGAGCAGTACTTC.

This chain uses TRBV13 with TRBJ2-3, with 9 bases lining up with TRBD2. The germline V gene has CDR1 PRHDT and CDR2 FYEKMQ (reference sequence). This CDR3 is 17 amino acids long. The trim removed 4 bases at V and 5 bases at J, leaving 13 bases unmatched. The CDR3 loop reads CASSSPPIGAGGDTQYF. Written as DNA, the CDR3 is TGTGCCAGCAGCTCCCCCCCTATAGGAGCGGGGGGAGATACGCAGTATTTT.

This clone was found a few times. This sequence joins TRBV6-5 and TRBJ1-4, with D possibly matching TRBD1 (5 bases). Between the trimmed V and J ends, which lost 4 bases and 3 bases, there was a span of 12 bases. The CDR3 has 15 residues. Germline-derived CDR1 and CDR2 are MNHEY and SVGAGI. The CDR3: CASSSQGGANEKLFF. As DNA, the CDR3 is TGTGCCAGCAGTTCGCAGGGAGGGGCTAATGAAAAACTGTTTTTT.

The chain employs TRBV29-1 and TRBJ1-4; a weak D match, TRBD1 (6 bases). This CDR3 is 13 amino acids long. V lost 7 bases, J lost 2 bases, and 11 bases lay in between. Germline V gene lookup returns CDR1 SQVTM and CDR2 ANQGSEA. Here the CDR3 reads CSGGTFTNEKLFF. CDR3 nucleotide sequence: TGCAGCGGAGGGACATTCACTAATGAAAAACTGTTTTTT.

J is TRBJ1-2 and V is TRBV9, with 7 bases fitting TRBD1. Trimming at V came to 4 bases and at J to 0 bases, leaving 3 bases not matched to a gene. Germline lookup yields CDR1 SGDLS and CDR2 YYNGEE. This CDR3 region has 14 residues. In DNA form, the CDR3 reads TGTGCCAGCAGCACGACAGGGCCTAACTATGGCTACACCTTC. This translates into CASSTTGPNYGYTF.

The chain combines TRBV7-9 with TRBJ1-4, with 7 bases identical to TRBD1. CDR3 length equals 17 residues. Germline assignment: CDR1 SEHNR and CDR2 FQNEAQ (reference sequence). Trimming cost V 5 bases and J 6 bases; bases outside gene matches: 15. The CDR3 nucleotides are TGTGCCAGCAGCCGTGGAATGACCACAGGGGCTGATGAAAAACTGTTTTTT. This codes for CASSRGMTTGADEKLFF.

Only one count was recorded for this clone. This chain joins TRBV5-1 and TRBJ2-5; D gene unclear. Germline-derived CDR1 and CDR2 are SGHRS and YFSETQ. V was pared by 4 bases and J by 2 bases, with 6 bases between. This CDR3 has 12 amino acids. The CDR3 protein is CASSLTQETQYF. CDR3 nucleotide sequence: TGCGCCAGCAGCCTGACTCAAGAGACCCAGTACTTC.

This clone was counted between two and nine times. The chain uses TRBV4-1 and TRBJ2-1, with a tentative D call TRBD1 (5 bases). V lost 2 bases and J 3 bases, leaving 17 bases between the germline ends. Germline lookup yields CDR1 MGHRA and CDR2 YSYEKL. This CDR3 is 17 amino acids long. The CDR3 nucleotides are TGCGCCAGCAGCCAACCTATCAAAGGGGTTGTCTACAATGAGCAGTTCTTC. Encoded protein: CASSQPIKGVVYNEQFF.

CDR3 sequence: CASSEDRAYEQYF. The CDR3 nucleotides are TGTGCCAGCAGTGAGGACAGAGCCTACGAGCAGTACTTC. This chain connects TRBV25-1 to TRBJ2-7; a possible D gene is TRBD1 (6 bases). Germline CDR1 MGHDK, CDR2 SYGVNS. V was pared by 3 bases and J by 2 bases, with 8 bases between. The CDR3 loop spans 13 amino acids.

This clone showed up just a few times. V gene TRBV11-2 combines with J gene TRBJ2-5, with D hard to call. Germline V CDR1 and CDR2: SGHAT, FQNNGV. The CDR3 consists of 13 residues. The V end lost 2 bases, the J end lost 2 bases, and 6 bases lay between the germline ends. The CDR3 loop reads CASSLSHQETQYF. In DNA, the CDR3 is TGTGCCAGCAGCTTAAGCCATCAAGAGACCCAGTACTTC. Using reference TRBV11-2 and TRBJ2-5 for the parts outside the CDR3, the full variable domain is EAGVAQSPRYKIIEKRQSVAFWCNPISGHATLYWYQQILGQGPKLLIQFQNNGVVDDSQLPKDRFSAERLKGVDSTLKIQPAKLEDSAVYLCASSLSHQETQYFGPGTRLLVL.

The chain is built from TRBV27 and TRBJ1-3; possibly TRBD1 for D (6 bases). Looked up from germline, CDR1 is MNHEY and CDR2 is SMNVEV (reference sequence). The CDR3 covers 15 residues. V was cut by 8 bases and J by 3 bases, with 17 bases left in between. CDR3 residues: CASRPGGFSGNTIYF. The CDR3 DNA reads TGTGCCAGCCGGCCGGGGGGCTTCAGTGGAAACACCATATATTTT.

This chain uses TRBV19 with TRBJ1-2; TRBD1 matches 7 bases. CDR3 size: 14 residues. The V gene end was trimmed by 6 bases and the J gene end by 5 bases; junction bases not matched to a gene: 9. Germline V gene data show CDR1 as LNHDA and CDR2 as SQIVND (reference sequence). CDR3 sequence: CASRSGQVLYGYTF. CDR3 nucleotides: TGTGCCAGTAGGTCTGGACAGGTACTATATGGCTACACCTTC.

This chain joins TRBV5-4 and TRBJ2-2, with TRBD2 matching over 11 bases. V lost 3 bases and J lost 5; bases outside the gene matches: 3. Germline V gene sequence: CDR1 SGHNT, CDR2 YYREEE (reference sequence). CDR3 length equals 15 residues. CDR3 nucleotide sequence: TGTGCCAGCAGCTCGACTAGCGGGGCAACCGGGGAGCTGTTTTTT. It specifies CASSSTSGATGELFF.

This clone was found once. This chain links TRBV19 with TRBJ1-1, with a tentative D call TRBD1 (6 bases). This CDR3 contains 15 residues. V was trimmed by 3 bases and J by 1 base, leaving 12 bases between them. Looked up from germline, CDR1 is LNHDA and CDR2 is SQIVND (reference sequence). The CDR3 region is CASSISGRGNTEAFF. CDR3 nucleotides: TGTGCCAGTAGTATTTCGGGCAGGGGGAACACTGAAGCTTTCTTT.

This clone was found a few times. The rearrangement joins TRBV2 to TRBJ1-3, with a weak D call TRBD1 (5 bases). The CDR3 contains 15 residues. V lost 6 bases and J 7 bases, leaving 19 bases between the germline ends. Germline loops: CDR1 SNHLY, CDR2 FYNNEI. The chain's CDR3 is CASRSDRGSYNTIYF. The CDR3 bases are TGTGCCAGCAGATCGGACCGGGGGTCGTATAACACCATATATTTT.

This chain links TRBV5-8 with TRBJ1-5, with D possibly matching TRBD1 (6 bases). The length of the CDR3 is 15 residues. V was clipped by 1 base and J by 7 bases, with 15 bases between them. Germline-derived CDR1 and CDR2 are SGHTS and YDEGEE. CDR3 in amino acids: CASSLRWGGEQPQHF. The DNA for the CDR3 is TGTGCCAGCAGCTTGCGGTGGGGGGGCGAGCAGCCCCAGCATTTT. Full variable domain (remainder filled in from reference TRBV5-8 and TRBJ1-5): EAGVTQSPTHLIKTRGQQATLRCSPISGHTSVYWYQQALGLGLQFLLWYDEGEERNRGNFPPRFSGRQFPNYSSELNVNALELEDSALYLCASSLRWGGEQPQHFGDGTRLSIL.

This clone was detected only once. This chain uses TRBV14 with TRBJ1-6; the D is unclear. The CDR3 length is 15 residues. From germline, CDR1 is SGHDN and CDR2 FVKESK. Trimming pared 4 bases from V and 0 bases from J, leaving 7 bases between. The CDR3 DNA reads as TGTGCCAGCAGCCCCCCGGGCTCCTATAATTCACCCCTCCACTTT. It specifies CASSPPGSYNSPLHF.